This entry lists 15 T cell receptor beta chains sequenced from one sample in a study of human versus mouse CDR3 diversity and MHC coevolution. Produced via immunoSEQ multiplex PCR; TCRdb's table is partial and in-frame only. The sample lists just under 60,000 clones; approximately 94% were seen once. The source material was naive CD4+ T cells from blood. Subset denoted: CD45RO-negative CD62L-positive naive CD4 T cells. These receptors were collected from a person in their sixties or seventies in good health.

V gene TRBV11-2 combines with J gene TRBJ2-3, with TRBD2 identical over 8 bases. This CDR3 has 16 residues. Per germline, CDR1 SGHAT and CDR2 FQNNGV. The V segment lost 1 base and the J segment 0 bases; nucleotides outside the gene matches: 3. CDR3 region: CASSLAAGGSTDTQYF. The CDR3 DNA sequence: TGTGCCAGCAGCTTAGCGGCGGGAGGCAGCACAGATACGCAGTATTTT. Full variable domain (outside the CDR3, taken from reference TRBV11-2 and TRBJ2-3): EAGVAQSPRYKIIEKRQSVAFWCNPISGHATLYWYQQILGQGPKLLIQFQNNGVVDDSQLPKDRFSAERLKGVDSTLKIQPAKLEDSAVYLCASSLAAGGSTDTQYFGPGTRLTVL.

The V and J genes are TRBV9 and TRBJ2-5; 12 bases match TRBD1. The end of the DNA fits TRBJ2-7 better, so the J call may be wrong. CDR1 and CDR2 from the germline V gene are SGDLS and YYNGEE. The CDR3 loop spans 18 amino acids. The CDR3 DNA follows: TGTGCCAGCAGCGGTCTCCGTGGAGGGACAGGGGGCAACTACGAGCAGTACTTC. Translating gives CASSGLRGGTGGNYEQYF.

The gene calls are TRBV6-1 and TRBJ1-2; D may be TRBD1 (5 bases). V dropped 0 bases and J dropped 6 bases, with 11 bases sitting between them. The CDR3 is made up of 14 amino acids. CDR1 and CDR2 (germline): MNHNS, SASEGT. The CDR3 DNA sequence: TGTGCCAGCAGTGAAGCAAGGACAAGCAATGGCTACACCTTC. Amino acids: CASSEARTSNGYTF.

The V call is TRBV6-1, the J call TRBJ2-1, with 9 bases matching TRBD1. The CDR3 is made up of 13 amino acids. V lost 10 bases and J lost 3; bases outside the gene matches: 4. Germline V gene sequence: CDR1 MNHNS, CDR2 SASEGT. Written as DNA, the CDR3 is TGTGCCACCATGGGACAGGGCTACAATGAGCAGTTCTTC. It encodes CATMGQGYNEQFF.

The V and J genes are TRBV11-2 and TRBJ2-5; 8 nucleotides agree with TRBD2. The J call is uncertain, as TRBJ2-7 better fits the DNA end. The CDR3 sequence is 16 residues long. Germline CDR1 and CDR2: SGHAT and FQNNGV. Here the CDR3 reads CASSPWGSGDPYEQYF. The CDR3 DNA reads TGTGCCAGCAGCCCGTGGGGTAGCGGGGACCCCTACGAGCAGTACTTC.

The table lists this clone with a few counts. The chain recombines TRBV10-3 with TRBJ1-2, with 7 bases aligning to TRBD1. The CDR3 has 14 amino acids. V trimming: 10 bases; J trimming: 8 bases; junction bases outside the gene matches: 16. Germline V gives CDR1 ENHRY, CDR2 SYGVKD. CDR3 residues: CATLSGPTGRGYTF. For the CDR3, the DNA is TGTGCCACCCTATCGGGGCCGACAGGGAGAGGCTACACCTTC.

The chain combines TRBV29-1 with TRBJ2-6; 8 bases are shared with TRBD2. Germline loops: CDR1 SQVTM, CDR2 ANQGSEA. Germline trimming cut 0 bases from V and 3 bases from J; bases unmatched to any gene: 4. This CDR3 has 16 amino acids. For the CDR3, the DNA is TGCAGCGTTGAAGAAGGGGGGACTAGTGGGGCCAACGTCCTGACTTTC. Its translation is CSVEEGGTSGANVLTF. Together with reference TRBV29-1 and TRBJ2-6, the CDR3 gives the full variable domain: SAVISQKPSRDICQRGTSLTIQCQVDSQVTMMFWYRQQPGQSLTLIATANQGSEATYESGFVIDKFPISRPNLTFSTLTVSNMSPEDSSIYLCSVEEGGTSGANVLTFGAGSRLTVL.

The rearrangement links TRBV6-6 to TRBJ2-3, with a possible D match to TRBD1 (7 bases). V was trimmed by 6 bases and J by 3 bases, leaving 19 bases between them. Germline V CDR1 and CDR2: MNHNY, SVGAGI (reference sequence). This CDR3 has 16 amino acids. As DNA, the CDR3 is TGTGCCAGCAGCTCCGCTAGCGACAGGGTAACAGATACGCAGTATTTT. It codes for CASSSASDRVTDTQYF.

DNA of the CDR3: TGTGCCAGTAGTCGAATTTATGGGACTAGCCTAATTAATGAGCAGTTCTTC. Protein: CASSRIYGTSLINEQFF. The chain combines TRBV19 with TRBJ2-1, with TRBD2 matching 9 bases. Germline loops: CDR1 LNHDA, CDR2 SQIVND (reference sequence). The CDR3 runs 17 residues. V was pared by 5 bases and J by 7 bases, with 15 bases of the junction left unmatched.

The V gene is TRBV27, the J gene TRBJ2-2, with 8 bases matching TRBD1. The junction had 3 bases not matched to a gene; V was cut back by 6 bases and J by 0 bases. The CDR3 runs to 15 residues. Germline CDR1 reads MNHEY; CDR2 reads SMNVEV (reference sequence). Here the CDR3 reads CASRPDRANTGELFF. In nucleotides, the CDR3 is TGTGCCAGCAGGCCGGACAGGGCGAACACCGGGGAGCTGTTTTTT.

J is TRBJ2-3 and V is TRBV25-1; the D gene is possibly TRBD2 (6 bases). Germline loops: CDR1 MGHDK, CDR2 SYGVNS. V was cut by 3 bases and J by 3 bases, with 13 bases left in between. The CDR3 sequence is 15 residues long. The CDR3 reads CASSDGGRGTDTQYF. The CDR3 DNA follows: TGTGCCAGCAGTGATGGAGGGAGAGGGACAGATACGCAGTATTTT.

This chain connects TRBV11-3 to TRBJ2-7, with a possible D match to TRBD2 (5 bases). Germline V lookup: CDR1 SGHNT, CDR2 YENEEA. The CDR3 extends over 13 amino acids. Trimming removed 0 bases from V and 12 bases from J, with 15 bases in between. The chain's CDR3 is CASSLDRGDTWYF. The CDR3 bases are TGTGCCAGCAGCTTAGACCGGGGTGACACATGGTACTTC.

V usage is TRBV18 and J usage is TRBJ1-2; D gene unclear. There are 13 residues in the CDR3. Trimming removed 3 bases at V and 8 bases at J, with 13 bases between. Looked up from germline, CDR1 is KGHSH and CDR2 is LQKENI. DNA for the CDR3: TGTGCCAGCTCACCCGGCGGGTATAACGGCTACACCTTC. Translating it yields CASSPGGYNGYTF.

The chain has TRBV12-5 and TRBJ1-2; D is uncertain. The CDR3 has 14 amino acids. Germline CDR1 and CDR2: LGHNT and FRNRAP. The V end was cut by 6 bases, the J end by 3 bases, with 14 bases between. CDR3: CASGPDGEYYGYTF. DNA for the CDR3: TGTGCTAGTGGCCCCGACGGAGAATACTATGGCTACACCTTC.

The chain carries TRBV11-3 and TRBJ1-1, with 8 bases fitting TRBD1. The V segment lost 5 bases and the J segment 1 base; nucleotides outside the gene matches: 9. The CDR3 extends over 16 amino acids. Germline CDR1 is SGHNT and CDR2 is YENEEA. DNA for the CDR3: TGTGCCAGCAGCGCGCACGCCGGGACAGGGAACACTGAAGCTTTCTTT. It is translated as CASSAHAGTGNTEAFF.